The 19 T cell receptor beta chains reported below all come from one sample, sequenced in a study of blood T cell dynamics during melanoma immunotherapy (dated by TCRdb to about 2020). According to the study, the label for this sample's time point signals: pre-treatment baseline. The library was made by the immunoSEQ multiplex PCR assay. TCRdb limited this immuneACCESS table to in-frame rearrangements with V and J called. A share of clones is missing; checked studies link under half to unresolved V genes, and the rest is unexplained. Counted in this sample were 17,000 or so clones; 83% of them appeared once. About 7.6% of the sample belongs to the ten largest clones. This sample comprised blood, obtained from a patient treated with checkpoint blockade. The receptor set was obtained from a human donor with melanoma.

This clone was counted only a few times. The chain joins TRBV6-4 to TRBJ2-3, with a possible D match to TRBD1 (6 bases). Trimming removed 3 bases at V and 2 bases at J, with 9 bases between. The germline CDR1 and CDR2 sequences are MRHNA and SNTAGT. The CDR3 is 14 residues long. The CDR3 DNA reads TGTGCCAGCAGTGAGACAGGACCCACAGATACGCAGTATTTT. Amino acid sequence: CASSETGPTDTQYF.

The chain uses TRBV11-2 and TRBJ2-2; TRBD1 aligns across 10 bases. V was clipped by 1 base and J by 4 bases; unmatched bases: 3. The germline V gene has CDR1 SGHAT and CDR2 FQNNGV. The CDR3 is made up of 16 amino acids. The CDR3 protein is CASSLVGQGVTGELFF. The CDR3 DNA is TGTGCCAGCAGCTTAGTAGGACAGGGGGTCACCGGGGAGCTGTTTTTT.

This clone was recorded a few times. V is TRBV27 and J is TRBJ2-2, with 7 bases aligning to TRBD2. The V gene's germline CDR1 is MNHEY and CDR2 SMNVEV (reference sequence). This CDR3 is built from 15 residues. V lost 0 bases, J lost 6 bases, and 4 bases stayed unmatched. The CDR3 sequence is CASSLSGRAPGELFF. The CDR3 nucleotides are TGTGCCAGCAGTTTATCGGGGAGGGCCCCCGGGGAGCTGTTTTTT.

CDR3 loop: CASTSTSGRANEQFF. The CDR3 nucleotides are TGTGCCAGCACCTCGACTAGCGGGAGGGCGAATGAGCAGTTCTTC. V is TRBV7-6 and J is TRBJ2-1; 14 nucleotides match TRBD2. Trimming removed 7 bases from V and 7 bases from J; junction bases left unmatched: 6. The CDR3 is made up of 15 amino acids. CDR1 and CDR2 from the germline V gene are SGHVS and FNYEAQ.

In this sample, this clone turned up a few times. The chain is built from TRBV5-1 and TRBJ1-5; 8 nucleotides line up with TRBD1. The trim removed 1 base at V and 4 bases at J, leaving 4 bases unmatched. The CDR3 totals 15 residues. Germline V CDR1 and CDR2: SGHRS, YFSETQ. CDR3 in amino acids: CASSLSTGGNQPQHF. The CDR3 nucleotides are TGCGCCAGCAGCTTGTCCACAGGGGGGAATCAGCCCCAGCATTTT. Using reference TRBV5-1 and TRBJ1-5 for the parts outside the CDR3, the full variable domain is KAGVTQTPRYLIKTRGQQVTLSCSPISGHRSVSWYQQTPGQGLQFLFEYFSETQRNKGNFPGRFSGRQFSNSRSEMNVSTLELGDSALYLCASSLSTGGNQPQHFGDGTRLSIL.

Here the CDR3 DNA reads TGTGCCAGTGGCGACAGGGTCAGCAACTATGGCTACACCTTC. Protein product: CASGDRVSNYGYTF. This chain joins TRBV19 and TRBJ1-2, with 7 bases aligning to TRBD1. The CDR3 runs 14 residues. Germline values: CDR1 LNHDA, CDR2 SQIVND (reference sequence). With V trimmed by 8 bases and J by 2 bases, 8 bases remained unmatched.

The rearrangement links TRBV30 to TRBJ1-5, with TRBD1 matching over 8 bases. Germline loops: CDR1 GTSNPN, CDR2 SVGIG (reference sequence). The CDR3 runs to 13 residues. V was pared by 3 bases and J by 6 bases, with 4 bases of the junction left unmatched. The CDR3 loop reads CAWSGQGSQPQHF. In nucleotides, the CDR3 is TGTGCCTGGAGCGGACAGGGAAGTCAGCCCCAGCATTTT.

V is TRBV4-2 and J is TRBJ1-3; D is undetermined. Germline V gene sequence: CDR1 LGHNA, CDR2 YNFKEQ. The CDR3 sequence is 13 residues long. Trimming took 3 bases from V and 4 from J, leaving 7 bases between them. The CDR3 here is CASSQRVGNTIYF. CDR3 DNA sequence: TGTGCCAGCAGCCAGCGAGTGGGAAACACCATATATTTT.

This clone was counted a single time. The chain carries TRBV7-9 and TRBJ2-5, with D unresolved. With 6 bases removed from V and 5 bases from J, the gap between germline ends came to 10 bases. Germline lookup yields CDR1 SEHNR and CDR2 FQNEAQ (reference sequence). This CDR3 contains 12 residues. CDR3 residues: CASSWEGETQYF. CDR3 coding DNA: TGTGCCAGCAGTTGGGAAGGGGAGACCCAGTACTTC.

J is TRBJ2-7 and V is TRBV30; D gene uncertain. The V end was cut by 8 bases, the J end by 0 bases, with 11 bases between. CDR3 length equals 12 residues. CDR1 and CDR2 from the germline V gene are GTSNPN and SVGIG (reference sequence). CDR3 nucleotides: TGTGCCAAAGGCGGCAGCTCCTACGAGCAGTACTTC. It specifies CAKGGSSYEQYF. Full variable domain (outside the CDR3, taken from reference TRBV30 and TRBJ2-7): SQTIHQWPATLVQPVGSPLSLECTVEGTSNPNLYWYRQAAGRGLQLLFYSVGIGQISSEVPQNLSASRPQDRQFILSSKKLLLSDSGFYLCAKGGSSYEQYFGPGTRLTVT.

The V call is TRBV28, the J call TRBJ2-1, with 13 bases that match TRBD2. CDR3 length: 16 residues. V lost 8 bases, J lost 14 bases, and 18 bases stayed unmatched. Germline CDR1 is MDHEN and CDR2 is SYDVKM. CDR3 sequence: CASYPPRGLAGPGEFF. The CDR3 DNA is TGTGCCAGCTACCCCCCGAGGGGACTAGCGGGACCGGGAGAGTTCTTC. Filled out from reference TRBV28 and TRBJ2-1, the complete variable domain reads DVKVTQSSRYLVKRTGEKVFLECVQDMDHENMFWYRQDPGLGLRLIYFSYDVKMKEKGDIPEGYSVSREKKERFSLILESASTNQTSMYLCASYPPRGLAGPGEFFGPGTRLTVL.

The chain combines TRBV18 with TRBJ2-2; D unclear. The germline V gene has CDR1 KGHSH and CDR2 LQKENI. V lost 2 bases and J 4 bases, leaving 11 bases between the germline ends. CDR3 length equals 15 residues. CDR3 sequence (DNA): TGTGCCAGCTCACCAGAACGAGGTAGCACCGGGGAGCTGTTTTTT. It translates to CASSPERGSTGELFF.

This clone showed up just a few times. One end of the junction does not line up with germline, which may come from a read error. The same CDR3 is also encoded by other DNA sequences in this sample. The CDR3 DNA reads TGTGCTAGCAGCTTGACCCTGAACACTGAAGCTTTCTTT. Its translation: CASSLTLNTEAFF. The J gene is TRBJ1-1, the V gene TRBV7-7; D is unclear. From germline, CDR1 is SSHAT and CDR2 FNYEAQ (reference sequence). The CDR3 has 13 amino acids.

With respect to this clone: One end of the junction fails to match germline, which may point to a read error. The rearrangement uses TRBV6-6 and TRBJ1-2; 8 bases are a match to TRBD1. Per the germline V gene, CDR1 is MNHNY and CDR2 is SVGAGI (reference sequence). There are 13 residues in the CDR3. The CDR3 loop is CAISEDRANGYTF. CDR3 in DNA: TGTGCCATCAGTGAGGACAGGGCTAATGGCTACACCTTC.

The table lists this clone with a few counts. This chain connects TRBV6-1 to TRBJ1-1, with TRBD1 identical over 7 bases. The germline V gene encodes CDR1 MNHNS and CDR2 SASEGT. Trimming at V came to 7 bases and at J to 5 bases, leaving 13 bases not matched to a gene. The CDR3 consists of 15 residues. The CDR3 protein is CASNQGSGGMTEAFF. CDR3 nucleotide sequence: TGTGCCAGCAATCAAGGGTCAGGGGGTATGACTGAAGCTTTCTTT.

The chain uses TRBV7-3 and TRBJ2-7, with 9 nucleotides matching TRBD2. The CDR3 contains 17 residues. The germline CDR1 and CDR2 sequences are SGHTA and FQGTGA. After removal of 8 bases from V and 1 base from J, the junction contained 15 bases not matched to a gene. This CDR3 reads CASEISRTSVSSYEQYF. CDR3 sequence (DNA): TGTGCCAGCGAGATAAGTAGGACTAGCGTAAGTTCCTACGAGCAGTACTTC. Using reference TRBV7-3 and TRBJ2-7 for the parts outside the CDR3, the full variable domain is GAGVSQTPSNKVTEKGKYVELRCDPISGHTALYWYRQSLGQGPEFLIYFQGTGAADDSGLPNDRFFAVRPEGSVSTLKIQRTERGDSAVYLCASEISRTSVSSYEQYFGPGTRLTVT.

The chain carries TRBV29-1 and TRBJ1-2; D is perhaps TRBD1 (5 bases). Deletions cut 0 bases from V and 8 bases from J, with 10 bases between. Germline CDR1 and CDR2: SQVTM and ANQGSEA. This CDR3 contains 12 residues. The CDR3 DNA sequence: TGCAGCGTTGAAGAAACAGGATCCGGCTACACCTTC. It is translated as CSVEETGSGYTF.

This clone was seen just once. The rearrangement uses TRBV28 and TRBJ1-3, with D maybe TRBD1 (6 bases). V was trimmed by 3 bases and J by 0 bases, leaving 12 bases between them. The CDR3 totals 16 residues. From germline, CDR1 is MDHEN and CDR2 SYDVKM. The CDR3 reads CASSLAGHLSGNTIYF. CDR3 DNA: TGTGCCAGCAGTTTGGCGGGACACCTCTCTGGAAACACCATATATTTT.

This chain connects TRBV2 to TRBJ2-5, with TRBD2 matching over 10 bases. Germline V gives CDR1 SNHLY, CDR2 FYNNEI. After removal of 6 bases from V and 4 bases from J, the junction contained 8 bases not matched to a gene. This CDR3 is 15 amino acids long. The CDR3 DNA sequence: TGTGCCAGCAGCAGTCTAGCGGGAGTTCGAGAGACCCAGTACTTC. Its translation: CASSSLAGVRETQYF. Full variable domain (missing parts from reference TRBV2 and TRBJ2-5): EPEVTQTPSHQVTQMGQEVILRCVPISNHLYFYWYRQILGQKVEFLVSFYNNEISEKSEIFDDQFSVERPDGSNFTLKIRSTKLEDSAMYFCASSSLAGVRETQYFGPGTRLLVL.